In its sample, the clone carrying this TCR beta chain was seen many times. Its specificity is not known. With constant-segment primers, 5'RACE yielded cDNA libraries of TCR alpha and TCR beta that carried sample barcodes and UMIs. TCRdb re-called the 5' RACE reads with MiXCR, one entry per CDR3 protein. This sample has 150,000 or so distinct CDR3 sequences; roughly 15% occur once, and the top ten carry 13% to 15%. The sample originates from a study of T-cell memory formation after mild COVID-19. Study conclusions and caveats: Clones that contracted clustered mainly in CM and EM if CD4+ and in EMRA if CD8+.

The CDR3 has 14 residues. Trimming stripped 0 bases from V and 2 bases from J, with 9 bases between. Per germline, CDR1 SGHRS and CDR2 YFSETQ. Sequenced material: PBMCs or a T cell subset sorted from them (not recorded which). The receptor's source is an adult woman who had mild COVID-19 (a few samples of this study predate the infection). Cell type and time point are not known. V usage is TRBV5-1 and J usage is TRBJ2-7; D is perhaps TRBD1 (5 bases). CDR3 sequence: CASSLGQGAYEQYF. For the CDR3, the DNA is TGCGCCAGCAGCTTGGGGCAGGGCGCCTACGAGCAGTACTTC.